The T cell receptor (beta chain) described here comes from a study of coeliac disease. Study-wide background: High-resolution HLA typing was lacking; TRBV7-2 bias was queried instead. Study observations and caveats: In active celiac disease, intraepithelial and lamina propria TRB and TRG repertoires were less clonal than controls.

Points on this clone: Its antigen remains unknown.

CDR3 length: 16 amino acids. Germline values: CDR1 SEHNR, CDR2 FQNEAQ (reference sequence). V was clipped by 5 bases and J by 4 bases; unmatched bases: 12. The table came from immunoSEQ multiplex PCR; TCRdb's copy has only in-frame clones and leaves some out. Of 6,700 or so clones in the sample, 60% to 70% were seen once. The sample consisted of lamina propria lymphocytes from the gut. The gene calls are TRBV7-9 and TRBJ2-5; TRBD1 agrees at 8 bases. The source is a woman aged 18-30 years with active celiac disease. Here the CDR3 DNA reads TGTGCCAGCAGCGCCTTGCCAGGGGGCTCGGGAGAGACCCAGTACTTC. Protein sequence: CASSALPGGSGETQYF.